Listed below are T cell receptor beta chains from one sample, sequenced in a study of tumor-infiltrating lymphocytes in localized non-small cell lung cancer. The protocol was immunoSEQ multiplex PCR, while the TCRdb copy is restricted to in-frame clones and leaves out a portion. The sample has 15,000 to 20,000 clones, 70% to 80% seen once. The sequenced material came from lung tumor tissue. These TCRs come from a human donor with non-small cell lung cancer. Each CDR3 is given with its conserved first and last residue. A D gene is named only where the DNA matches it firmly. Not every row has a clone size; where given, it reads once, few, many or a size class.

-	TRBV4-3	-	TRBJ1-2	CASSQDGWAGFVYGYTF	TGCGCCAGCAGCCAAGATGGGTGGGCAGGTTTCGTGTATGGCTACACCTTC
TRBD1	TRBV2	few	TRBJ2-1	CASRAGTGVNEQFF	TGTGCCAGCAGGGCCGGGACAGGGGTCAATGAGCAGTTCTTC
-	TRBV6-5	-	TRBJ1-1	CASIINQENTEAFF	TGTGCCAGCATCATAAACCAGGAGAACACTGAAGCTTTCTTT
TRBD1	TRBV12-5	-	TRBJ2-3	CASGLDTGEGDTQYF	TGTGCTAGTGGTTTGGACACAGGGGAAGGAGATACGCAGTATTTT
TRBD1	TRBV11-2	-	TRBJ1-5	CASSLGGQGQPQHF	TGTGCCAGCAGCTTAGGGGGACAGGGCCAGCCCCAGCATTTT
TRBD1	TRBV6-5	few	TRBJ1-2	CASSGDRGYYGYTF	TGTGCCAGCAGTGGGGACAGGGGCTACTATGGCTACACCTTC
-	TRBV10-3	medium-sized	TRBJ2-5	CAISLLQGKETQYF	TGTGCCATCAGTCTACTACAGGGAAAAGAGACCCAGTACTTC
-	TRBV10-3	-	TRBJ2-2	CAITGDLGELFF	TGTGCCATCACGGGAGATCTCGGGGAGCTGTTTTTT
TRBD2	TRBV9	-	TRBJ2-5	CASSVGLAGVRETQYF	TGTGCCAGCAGCGTCGGACTAGCGGGAGTAAGAGAGACCCAGTACTTC
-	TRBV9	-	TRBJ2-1	CASSVEVGDNEQFF	TGTGCCAGCAGCGTAGAAGTAGGGGACAATGAGCAGTTCTTC
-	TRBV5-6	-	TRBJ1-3	CASSLDQGYGNTIYF	TGTGCCAGCAGCTTGGACCAGGGGTATGGAAACACCATATATTTT
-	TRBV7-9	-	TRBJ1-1	CASSSGGPEAFF	TGTGCCAGCAGCTCCGGCGGGCCTGAAGCTTTCTTT
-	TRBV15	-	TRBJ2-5	CATSRDGQETQYF	TGTGCCACCAGCAGAGACGGACAAGAGACCCAGTACTTC
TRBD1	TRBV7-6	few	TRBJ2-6	CASSRTGDGSGANVLTF	TGTGCCAGCAGCCGGACAGGGGACGGATCTGGGGCCAACGTCCTGACTTTC
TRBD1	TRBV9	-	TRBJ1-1	CASSVTGTTEAFF	TGTGCCAGCAGCGTGACAGGGACCACTGAAGCTTTCTTT
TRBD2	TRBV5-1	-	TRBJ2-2	CASSPDGTSGSPGELFF	TGCGCCAGCAGCCCAGACGGGACTAGCGGTTCCCCAGGGGAGCTGTTTTTT
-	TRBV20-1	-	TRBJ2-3	CSAPHQGTQYF	TGCAGTGCCCCCCACCAGGGTACGCAGTATTTT
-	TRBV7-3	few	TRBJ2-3	CASSLIPGNTDTQYF	TGTGCCAGCAGCTTAATCCCAGGGAACACAGATACGCAGTATTTT
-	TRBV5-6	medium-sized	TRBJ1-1	CASSWDTEAFF	TGTGCCAGCAGCTGGGACACTGAAGCTTTCTTT
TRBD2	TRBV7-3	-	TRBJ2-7	CASSLGTSAINEQYF	TGTGCCAGCAGCTTAGGGACTAGCGCGATCAACGAGCAGTACTTC
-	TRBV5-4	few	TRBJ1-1	CASSLGGKNTEAFF	TGTGCCAGCAGCTTGGGCGGTAAGAACACTGAAGCTTTCTTT
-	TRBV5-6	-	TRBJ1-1	CASSFGTGGTTEAFF	TGTGCCAGCAGCTTTGGGACTGGAGGTACCACTGAAGCTTTCTTT
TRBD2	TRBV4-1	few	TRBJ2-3	CASSQGLTSGRAKDTQYF	TGCGCCAGCAGCCAAGGTTTGACTAGCGGGAGGGCCAAAGATACGCAGTATTTT
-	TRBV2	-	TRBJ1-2	CASSVGREGYGYTF	TGTGCCAGCAGTGTAGGCAGGGAAGGTTATGGCTACACCTTC
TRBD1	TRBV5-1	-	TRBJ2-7	CASSNRDRDGEQYF	TGCGCCAGCAGCAACCGGGACAGGGATGGAGAGCAGTACTTC
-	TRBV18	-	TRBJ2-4	CASSAAAADENIQYF	TGTGCCAGCTCTGCCGCGGCAGCTGACGAGAACATTCAGTACTTC
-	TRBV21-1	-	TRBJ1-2	CASSKSGWSRARQYGYTF	TGTGCCAGCAGCAAAAGTGGGTGGAGCAGGGCACGGCAATATGGCTACACCTTC